These T cell receptor beta chains were read from a single sample in a study of blood T cell repertoires in COVID-19. TCRdb keeps only in-frame clones here, not all; method: immunoSEQ multiplex PCR. This sample carries 250,000 or so clones, 88% of them seen once, and the ten largest clones take about 1.3%. The sequenced sample consisted of peripheral blood. The origin of the receptors is a man of 80 years or more with acute or convalescent COVID-19. CDR3s include the opening cysteine and the closing phenylalanine or tryptophan. The D gene is left open where the match is weak. Clone size appears in some rows only: once, few, many, or a class for an expanded clone.

>TRBV18|TRBD1|TRBJ2-2|-
CASSLATGTGPSGELFF
TGTGCCAGCTCACTAGCGACCGGGACAGGGCCCTCCGGGGAGCTGTTTTTT
>TRBV27|TRBD1|TRBJ1-1|-
CASSWGWDRQNTEAFF
TGTGCCAGCAGCTGGGGATGGGACAGACAGAACACTGAAGCTTTCTTT
>TRBV5-1|-|TRBJ1-2|-
CASSLVAGESYGYTF
TGCGCCAGCAGCTTGGTGGCAGGGGAGAGCTATGGCTACACCTTC
>TRBV6-1|TRBD1|TRBJ1-4|-
CASSGIVGQGNAENEKLFF
TGTGCCAGCAGTGGAATCGTCGGACAGGGGAACGCCGAGAATGAAAAACTGTTTTTT
>TRBV7-3|TRBD2|TRBJ2-2|once
CASSVGTIDTGELFF
TGTGCCAGCAGCGTGGGGACTATAGACACCGGGGAGCTGTTTTTT
>TRBV5-1|-|TRBJ1-3|-
CASSSEAGFSGNTIYF
TGCGCCAGCAGCTCCGAGGCCGGATTCTCTGGAAACACCATATATTTT
>TRBV29-1|TRBD1|TRBJ2-5|-
CSVGQGQETQYF
TGCAGCGTCGGACAGGGCCAAGAGACCCAGTACTTC
>TRBV28|TRBD2|TRBJ2-7|once
CASRETSGRGLEQYF
TGTGCCAGCAGAGAGACTAGCGGGAGAGGGCTCGAGCAGTACTTC
>TRBV6-5|TRBD1|TRBJ2-7|-
CASSLQGPSYEQYF
TGTGCCAGCAGTTTACAGGGGCCCTCCTACGAGCAGTACTTC
>TRBV5-4|-|TRBJ2-3|-
CASSPDTDTQYF
TGTGCCAGCAGCCCAGACACAGATACGCAGTATTTT
>TRBV5-1|TRBD1|TRBJ2-3|-
CASRPGTGYTDTQYF
TGCGCCAGCAGACCCGGGACAGGTTACACAGATACGCAGTATTTT
>TRBV11-2|-|TRBJ2-2|once
CASSLDAGVTGELFF
TGTGCCAGCAGCTTAGATGCAGGGGTCACCGGGGAGCTGTTTTTT
>TRBV14|-|TRBJ2-2|-
CASSLQRTENTGELFF
TGTGCCAGCAGCCTTCAGAGGACAGAGAACACCGGGGAGCTGTTTTTT
>TRBV7-2|TRBD2|TRBJ2-2|-
CASSLQIRTSGSSGELFF
TGTGCCAGCAGCCTGCAGATACGGACTAGCGGGAGTAGCGGGGAGCTGTTTTTT
>TRBV6-5|-|TRBJ1-4|-
CGAGRGLEKLFF
TGTGGGGCAGGCAGGGGCCTAGAAAAACTGTTTTTT
>TRBV4-1|TRBD1|TRBJ1-5|-
CASSRDRAGNQPQHF
TGCGCCAGCAGCCGTGACAGGGCTGGCAATCAGCCCCAGCATTTT
>TRBV6-2/TRBV6-3|TRBD2|TRBJ2-5|-
CASSYRTSGSRGQETQYF
TGTGCCAGCAGTTACCGGACTAGCGGGTCCAGAGGGCAAGAGACCCAGTACTTC
>TRBV7-2|-|TRBJ2-3|-
CASSLEQGADTQYF
TGTGCCAGCAGCTTAGAACAGGGAGCCGATACGCAGTATTTT
>TRBV6-2/TRBV6-3|-|TRBJ1-1|-
CASSYRGGGTEAFF
TGTGCCAGCAGTTACAGGGGGGGCGGCACTGAAGCTTTCTTT
>TRBV7-3|-|TRBJ2-7|-
CASSPTGFSYEQYF
TGTGCCAGCAGCCCGACAGGATTCTCCTACGAGCAGTACTTC
>TRBV19|TRBD1|TRBJ1-5|-
CASRKDRGSNQPQHF
TGTGCCAGTAGGAAAGACAGGGGCAGCAATCAGCCCCAGCATTTT
>TRBV24-1|TRBD1|TRBJ2-2|-
CATSSDRVPTSNTGELFF
TGTGCCACCAGTTCCGACAGGGTCCCCACTTCGAACACCGGGGAGCTGTTTTTT
>TRBV2|-|TRBJ2-3|-
CASSGQLLDTQYF
TGTGCCAGCAGCGGACAGTTGTTAGATACGCAGTATTTT
>TRBV6-5|-|TRBJ1-1|-
CASHSMNTEAFF
TGTGCCAGCCACAGCATGAACACTGAAGCTTTCTTT
>TRBV7-2|TRBD2|TRBJ2-3|-
CASSPVIAGGTDTQYF
TGTGCCAGCAGCCCGGTTATAGCGGGGGGTACAGATACGCAGTATTTT